Below, 20 T cell receptor beta chains from the same sample are listed, as sequenced in a study of identical twins. MiXCR, run by TCRdb on the 5' RACE reads, gives a single entry per CDR3 protein. The repertoire holds 1.5 million to 2 million distinct CDR3 sequences, roughly a third seen once, with roughly 0.3% in the top ten. Specimen: cord blood. These receptors came from a newborn girl in good health.

The V and J genes are TRBV10-3 and TRBJ2-4; 8 bases match TRBD1. V lost 2 bases to trimming and J lost 3 bases; unmatched junction nucleotides: 9. The CDR3 loop spans 17 amino acids. Germline-derived CDR1 and CDR2 are ENHRY and SYGVKD. CDR3: CAISENQGARVKNIQYF. CDR3 DNA: TGTGCCATCAGTGAGAATCAGGGGGCGAGAGTCAAAAACATTCAGTACTTC.

This chain connects TRBV20-1 to TRBJ1-2; TRBD1 matches 10 bases. CDR1 is DFQATT and CDR2 is SNEGSKA in the germline V gene (reference sequence). The J segment lost 6 bases and the V segment lost 5 bases, leaving 6 bases of the junction unmatched. This CDR3 has 13 amino acids. Here the CDR3 reads CSADRGLPDGYTF. In nucleotides, the CDR3 is TGCAGTGCTGACAGGGGGCTCCCAGATGGCTACACCTTC.

The chain uses TRBV7-2 and TRBJ2-4; 13 bases fit TRBD2. TRBJ2-5 explains the end of the DNA better; the J call may be wrong. The CDR3 covers 16 residues. The germline gives CDR1 SGHTA, CDR2 FQGNSA. The CDR3 reads CASSLGGLAGKETQYF. The CDR3 nucleotides read TGTGCCAGCAGCTTAGGGGGACTAGCGGGGAAGGAGACCCAGTACTTC.

This clonotype was counted between two and nine times. This chain joins TRBV7-2 and TRBJ2-4, with 9 positions matching TRBD2. Germline loops: CDR1 SGHTA, CDR2 FQGNSA. The CDR3 sequence is 13 residues long. The junction had 9 bases not matched to a gene; V was cut back by 5 bases and J by 13 bases. The CDR3 loop reads CASSLGLAIEQYF. The CDR3 DNA reads TGTGCCAGCAGCCTCGGACTAGCGATTGAGCAGTACTTC. The variable domain in full, with the rest retrieved from reference TRBV7-2 and TRBJ2-4, is GAGVSQSPSNKVTEKGKDVELRCDPISGHTALYWYRQSLGQGLEFLIYFQGNSAPDKSGLPSDRFSAERTGGSVSTLTIQRTQQEDSAVYLCASSLGLAIEQYFGAGTRLSVL.

The table lists this clonotype with a few counts. The J gene is TRBJ1-6, the V gene TRBV7-2; D is undetermined. The CDR3 totals 13 residues. V lost 1 base to trimming and J lost 16 bases, with 14 bases between them. CDR1 is SGHTA, CDR2 FQGNSA, per germline. DNA for the CDR3: TGTGCCAGCAGCTTAGGCCGGAGGGCCATACTCCACTTT. It encodes CASSLGRRAILHF.

The chain joins TRBV7-9 to TRBJ1-5; tentatively, D is TRBD1 (5 bases). CDR3 length: 15 amino acids. Trimming stripped 1 base from V and 2 bases from J, with 9 bases between. The germline V gene encodes CDR1 SEHNR and CDR2 FQNEAQ (reference sequence). The CDR3 DNA follows: TGTGCCAGCAGCTTAGGGGGCCCGGGCAATCAGCCCCAGCATTTT. Protein: CASSLGGPGNQPQHF.

CDR3 nucleotide sequence: TGTGCCAGCAGCTTTTACGGGGCCTGCAATGAGCAGTTCTTC. This codes for CASSFYGACNEQFF. The V and J genes are TRBV11-2 and TRBJ2-1; D is tentatively TRBD1 or TRBD2 (5 bases each). Looked up from germline, CDR1 is SGHAT and CDR2 is FQNNGV. The CDR3 extends over 14 amino acids. V was cut by 3 bases and J by 6 bases, with 12 bases left in between.

The genes are TRBV6-1 and TRBJ1-2, with 7 bases matching TRBD1. Germline V lookup: CDR1 MNHNS, CDR2 SASEGT. This CDR3 comprises 15 residues. V trimming: 2 bases; J trimming: 4 bases; junction bases outside the gene matches: 7. The CDR3 reads CASSETGAGGYGYTF. The CDR3 DNA reads as TGTGCCAGCAGTGAAACGGGGGCAGGGGGCTATGGCTACACCTTC.

This clonotype showed up just a few times. The CDR3 spells CSARGGLGRNEQFF. CDR3 coding DNA: TGCAGTGCTAGAGGGGGACTAGGAAGGAATGAGCAGTTCTTC. The chain links TRBV20-1 to TRBJ2-1; 8 bases are a match to TRBD2. The V and J ends lost 1 base and 7 bases, in that order; junction bases with no gene match: 6. The CDR3 runs to 14 residues. The germline V gene encodes CDR1 DFQATT and CDR2 SNEGSKA (reference sequence).

The chain combines TRBV12-3 or TRBV12-4 with TRBJ2-6, with 10 positions matching TRBD2. Unmatched junction bases numbered 5, after V lost 3 bases and J lost 3 bases. The CDR3 covers 17 residues. CDR3 coding DNA: TGTGCCAGCAGTTTGGCTAGCGGGAGCTTTGGGGCCAACGTCCTGACTTTC. Protein sequence: CASSLASGSFGANVLTF.

This clonotype was seen a few times. This chain uses TRBV10-3 with TRBJ1-4; D remains unclear. V was trimmed by 2 bases and J by 8 bases, leaving 6 bases between them. The length of the CDR3 is 12 residues. The germline gives CDR1 ENHRY, CDR2 SYGVKD. CDR3 DNA: TGTGCCATCAGTGAGACGGGCGAAAAACTGTTTTTT. This sequence encodes CAISETGEKLFF.

This rearrangement joins TRBV6-5 to TRBJ1-6; 7 bases agree with TRBD1. Germline V gene data show CDR1 as MNHEY and CDR2 as SVGAGI. V lost 0 bases to trimming and J lost 6 bases; unmatched junction nucleotides: 11. This CDR3 is built from 18 residues. DNA for the CDR3: TGTGCCAGCAGTTACTCGGTTTTACAGGGGACGGGTAATTCACCCCTCCACTTT. Protein product: CASSYSVLQGTGNSPLHF.

The sample holds many counts of this clonotype. This rearrangement joins TRBV29-1 to TRBJ2-5; D is uncertain. There are 11 residues in the CDR3. From germline, CDR1 is SQVTM and CDR2 ANQGSEA. Trimming took 3 bases from V and 4 from J, leaving 6 bases between them. CDR3 region: CSVEDVETQYF. DNA of the CDR3: TGCAGCGTTGAGGACGTAGAGACCCAGTACTTC.

This sequence joins TRBV21-1 and TRBJ1-6; TRBD1 reflects the table's D call only, with no check against the DNA. TRBV21-1 is annotated as a pseudogene. There are 19 residues in the CDR3. The CDR3 coding sequence is TGTGCCAGCAGTAAAAGGGGGCGTCCAGTGAGCTCCTATAATTCACCCCTCCACTTT. This gives the protein CASSKRGRPVSSYNSPLHF.

This clonotype came up many times. The CDR3 nucleotides are TGCAGCGTTGAGGGGGACACTGAAGCTTTCTTT. It yields the protein CSVEGDTEAFF. The gene calls are TRBV29-1 and TRBJ1-1; D possibly corresponds to TRBD1 (5 bases). From germline, CDR1 is SQVTM and CDR2 ANQGSEA. The V gene lost 3 bases and the J gene lost 3 bases, with 5 bases spanning the gap. The CDR3 sequence is 11 residues long. Full variable domain (missing parts from reference TRBV29-1 and TRBJ1-1): SAVISQKPSRDICQRGTSLTIQCQVDSQVTMMFWYRQQPGQSLTLIATANQGSEATYESGFVIDKFPISRPNLTFSTLTVSNMSPEDSSIYLCSVEGDTEAFFGQGTRLTVV.

V is TRBV2 and J is TRBJ2-5, with D uncertain. The ends were cut back, 6 bases at V and 0 bases at J, with 20 bases in the middle. The germline V gene encodes CDR1 SNHLY and CDR2 FYNNEI. This CDR3 is 17 amino acids long. CDR3 in DNA: TGTGCCAGCAGCGCTCTGACGGTCATGTGGCACCAAGAGACCCAGTACTTC. It translates to CASSALTVMWHQETQYF.

This rearrangement joins TRBV10-3 to TRBJ2-1; 11 bases align to TRBD2. This CDR3 spans 15 amino acids. CDR1 is ENHRY, CDR2 SYGVKD, per germline. The V segment lost 4 bases and the J segment 7 bases; nucleotides outside the gene matches: 6. The chain's CDR3 is CAISGELAGANEQFF. CDR3 nucleotides: TGTGCCATCAGTGGGGAACTAGCGGGGGCTAATGAGCAGTTCTTC.

This clonotype occurred many times. The rearrangement joins TRBV7-9 to TRBJ1-2; D may be TRBD1 (6 bases). The V end was cut by 2 bases, the J end by 0 bases, with 13 bases between. This CDR3 has 16 amino acids. The germline V gene encodes CDR1 SEHNR and CDR2 FQNEAQ (reference sequence). CDR3 residues: CASSLSRDIPNYGYTF. CDR3 DNA sequence: TGTGCCAGCAGCTTATCGCGGGACATACCTAACTATGGCTACACCTTC.

This chain joins TRBV4-2 and TRBJ1-2; TRBD1 aligns across 9 bases. Trimming took 2 bases from V and 3 from J; bases not matched to a gene: 10. CDR3 length: 17 residues. Per germline, CDR1 LGHNA and CDR2 YNFKEQ. The CDR3 reads CASSQPPLGDRDYGYTF. CDR3 DNA: TGTGCCAGCAGCCAACCTCCGTTAGGGGACAGGGACTATGGCTACACCTTC.

Worth noting for this clonotype: A read error may explain this, as a much larger clone is one base away. The chain recombines TRBV7-9 with TRBJ2-1; TRBD1 aligns across 10 bases. This CDR3 is built from 16 residues. The ends lost 5 bases at V and 6 bases at J; junction bases unmatched: 10. The V gene's germline CDR1 is SEHNR and CDR2 FQNEAQ (reference sequence). The CDR3 region has the DNA TGTGCCAGCAGCCCCCGGGACAGGGGCATATGCAATGAGCAGTTCTTC. Protein product: CASSPRDRGICNEQFF.